This T cell receptor beta chain was documented in a study of blood T cell repertoires in COVID-19. Overall study: The United States, Italy and Spain provided the acute and convalescent COVID-19 samples. T cells, B-cell-depleted T cells, or PBMCs provided the cDNA or gDNA that served as material.

For this clone: An end of the junction does not agree with germline; a read error may underlie this.

CDR3 length: 12 residues. Germline loops: CDR1 ENHRY, CDR2 SYGVKD. Methods used by the authors: Estimation of nucleated cell counts was performed using reference gene primer amplification. The data were produced by immunoSEQ multiplex PCR, yet TCRdb's version contains in-frame clones alone and is incomplete. From that table come the V and J calls and clone size; the DNA was used to work out D and trimming. The sample carries roughly 32,000 clones, roughly 73% recorded once. The sample consisted of peripheral blood. The receptor was derived from an elderly man with active or convalescent COVID-19. The rearrangement uses TRBV10-3 and TRBJ2-3; 10 nucleotides match TRBD2. CDR3 protein: CGASGSADTQYF. The CDR3 DNA follows: TGCGGGGCTAGCGGGAGTGCAGATACGCAGTATTTT.